These T cell receptor beta chains were read from a single sample in a study of blood T cell repertoires in COVID-19. The data were produced by immunoSEQ multiplex PCR, yet TCRdb's version contains in-frame clones alone and is incomplete. In the table there are roughly 230,000 clones, 84% of which are singletons. Source material: peripheral blood. These receptors came from a middle-aged man with acute or convalescent COVID-19. Both conserved end residues are part of each CDR3. The order of the fields is J gene, V gene, D gene, clone size, CDR3 DNA, CDR3 protein. D genes are given only for firm matches. A clone size is listed for some rows: how often the clone was seen (once, few, many), or a class if it is expanded.

J: TRBJ2-4
V: TRBV3-1/TRBV3-2
D: TRBD1
size: -
DNA: TGTGCCAGCAGACAGGGGGCCAAAAACATTCAGTACTTC
CDR3: CASRQGAKNIQYF

J: TRBJ1-3
V: TRBV11-2
D: -
size: -
DNA: TGTGCCAGCAGCCGGGGGGTTTTGACTGGAAACACCATATATTTT
CDR3: CASSRGVLTGNTIYF

J: TRBJ1-2
V: TRBV15
D: -
size: once
DNA: TGTGCCACCAGCCCCCGGACAGAAACCAACTATGGCTACACCTTC
CDR3: CATSPRTETNYGYTF

J: TRBJ1-1
V: TRBV10-3
D: -
size: -
DNA: TGTGCCATCAGTTCCGGGAGGACTGAAGCTTTCTTT
CDR3: CAISSGRTEAFF

J: TRBJ1-4
V: TRBV5-1
D: -
size: -
DNA: TGCGCCAGCAAAACGGGACAAGTTAATGAAAAACTGTTTTTT
CDR3: CASKTGQVNEKLFF

J: TRBJ2-1
V: TRBV9
D: -
size: once
DNA: TGTGCCAGCGAGCGGTCCAGCTCCTACAATGAGCAGTTCTTC
CDR3: CASERSSSYNEQFF

J: TRBJ2-7
V: TRBV27
D: TRBD2
size: -
DNA: TGTGCCAGCAGTCCCCTTCTGGGACTAGCGGGAGGCGAAGAGCAGTACTTC
CDR3: CASSPLLGLAGGEEQYF

J: TRBJ1-2
V: TRBV6-6
D: -
size: -
DNA: TGTGCCGGCAGTCGCGCGTTAGCTAACTATGGCTACACCTTC
CDR3: CAGSRALANYGYTF

J: TRBJ1-1
V: TRBV2
D: -
size: -
DNA: TGTGCCAGCATTCAGGGGCAATTGAACACTGAAGCTTTCTTT
CDR3: CASIQGQLNTEAFF

J: TRBJ2-7
V: TRBV27
D: -
size: few
DNA: TGTGCCAGCAGTTTGGTACAGGGTTACGAGCAGTACTTC
CDR3: CASSLVQGYEQYF

J: TRBJ2-7
V: TRBV10-3
D: -
size: -
DNA: TGTGCCATCAGTCCAATGGACTATTACGAGCAGTACTTC
CDR3: CAISPMDYYEQYF

J: TRBJ1-5
V: TRBV7-2
D: -
size: -
DNA: TGTGCCAGCAGCTTAGATCCGCAGCGTCAGCCCCAGCATTTT
CDR3: CASSLDPQRQPQHF

J: TRBJ2-7
V: TRBV27
D: TRBD1
size: -
DNA: TGTGCCAGCAGTCCACCAGACAGGGTGCTTCACGAGCAGTACTTC
CDR3: CASSPPDRVLHEQYF

J: TRBJ1-5
V: TRBV30
D: TRBD1
size: -
DNA: TGTGCCTGGAGGGACCGACAGGGCTATCGGCCCCAGCATTTT
CDR3: CAWRDRQGYRPQHF

J: TRBJ2-7
V: TRBV3-1/TRBV3-2
D: TRBD1
size: -
DNA: TGTGCCAGCAGCCACAGGGACAGGAGCTCCTACGAGCAGTACTTC
CDR3: CASSHRDRSSYEQYF

J: TRBJ2-1
V: TRBV19
D: TRBD2
size: few
DNA: TGTGCCAGTAGTATAGAGGCTAGCGGGGGGTTTAATGAGCAGTTCTTC
CDR3: CASSIEASGGFNEQFF

J: TRBJ2-1
V: TRBV2
D: TRBD2
size: -
DNA: TGTGCCAGCAGTGCTCTAGCGGGGGTCTACAATGAGCAGTTCTTC
CDR3: CASSALAGVYNEQFF

J: TRBJ2-5
V: TRBV19
D: -
size: -
DNA: TGTGCCAGTAGTCCACGGACAGTTTTCCAAGAGACCCAGTACTTC
CDR3: CASSPRTVFQETQYF

J: TRBJ1-2
V: TRBV6-6
D: -
size: -
DNA: TGTGCCAGCAGTTACTCCACGTCTCCAGCTAGCGGCTACACCTTC
CDR3: CASSYSTSPASGYTF

J: TRBJ1-2
V: TRBV7-6
D: -
size: -
DNA: TGTGCCGCACCTGAGGAAGGAGGCTACACCTTC
CDR3: CAAPEEGGYTF

J: TRBJ1-1
V: TRBV9
D: TRBD1
size: -
DNA: TGTGCCAGCAGCCCCCGGACAGGGTTGGGGACTGAAGCTTTCTTT
CDR3: CASSPRTGLGTEAFF

J: TRBJ1-1
V: TRBV11-2
D: TRBD1
size: -
DNA: TGTGCCAGCAGCCCAGGACAGGGGACGAACACTGAAGCTTTCTTT
CDR3: CASSPGQGTNTEAFF